The rows below give T cell receptor beta chains drawn from one sample of a study of cytomegalovirus exposure and HLA in healthy donors. Assay: immunoSEQ multiplex PCR; the TCRdb copy retains only in-frame clones and omits some. The sample consists of over 100,000 clones, roughly 74% of them appearing once. The source material was PBMCs. Source of these receptors: a male donor in good health and CMV-seronegative. CDR3s include the opening cysteine and the closing phenylalanine or tryptophan. The order of the fields is V gene, clone size, D gene, J gene, CDR3 protein, CDR3 DNA. D genes are given only for firm matches. A row's size may be missing; if present it is once, few, many or a size class.

v_gene: TRBV6-5; abundance: .; d_gene: TRBD1; j_gene: TRBJ2-7; CDR3aa: CAVQGAGEQYF; CDR3nt: TGTGCCGTACAGGGGGCGGGGGAGCAGTACTTC
v_gene: TRBV9; abundance: .; d_gene: TRBD1; j_gene: TRBJ1-2; CDR3aa: CASSVGQTRTYGYTF; CDR3nt: TGTGCCAGCAGCGTGGGACAGACCAGAACTTATGGCTACACCTTC
v_gene: TRBV7-2; abundance: few; d_gene: TRBD2; j_gene: TRBJ2-7; CDR3aa: CASSLDLRGRGSYEQYF; CDR3nt: TGTGCCAGCAGCTTAGATTTGCGCGGGAGAGGTAGCTACGAGCAGTACTTC
v_gene: TRBV5-8; abundance: .; d_gene: TRBD2; j_gene: TRBJ2-5; CDR3aa: CASSLGTSGQETQYF; CDR3nt: TGTGCCAGCAGCTTGGGGACTAGCGGCCAAGAGACCCAGTACTTC
v_gene: TRBV28; abundance: .; d_gene: .; j_gene: TRBJ1-1; CDR3aa: CATGGGNTEAFF; CDR3nt: TGTGCCACCGGGGGAGGGAACACTGAAGCTTTCTTT
v_gene: TRBV28; abundance: .; d_gene: TRBD1; j_gene: TRBJ1-4; CDR3aa: CASNRQGSLKLFF; CDR3nt: TGTGCCAGCAACAGACAGGGAAGTTTAAAACTGTTTTTT
v_gene: TRBV7-8; abundance: .; d_gene: .; j_gene: TRBJ2-6; CDR3aa: CASSSTVSGANVLTF; CDR3nt: TGTGCCAGCAGCTCAACAGTCTCTGGGGCCAACGTCCTGACTTTC
v_gene: TRBV27; abundance: .; d_gene: TRBD1; j_gene: TRBJ2-7; CDR3aa: CASSFEDRTYEQYF; CDR3nt: TGTGCCAGCAGTTTTGAGGACAGGACCTACGAGCAGTACTTC
v_gene: TRBV5-1; abundance: .; d_gene: TRBD2; j_gene: TRBJ2-3; CDR3aa: CASSRRGEGEDTQYF; CDR3nt: TGCGCCAGCAGCCGACGAGGGGAGGGTGAAGATACGCAGTATTTT
v_gene: TRBV9; abundance: few; d_gene: .; j_gene: TRBJ2-5; CDR3aa: CASSPLGARGETQYF; CDR3nt: TGTGCCAGCAGCCCCTTGGGGGCTAGGGGGGAGACCCAGTACTTC
v_gene: TRBV28; abundance: .; d_gene: TRBD1; j_gene: TRBJ2-7; CDR3aa: CASSGPGTGFYEQYF; CDR3nt: TGTGCCAGCAGCGGACCCGGGACAGGGTTCTACGAGCAGTACTTC
v_gene: TRBV9; abundance: few; d_gene: .; j_gene: TRBJ1-1; CDR3aa: CASSVSGAPNTEAFF; CDR3nt: TGTGCCAGCAGCGTGAGTGGGGCCCCAAACACTGAAGCTTTCTTT
v_gene: TRBV28; abundance: .; d_gene: TRBD1; j_gene: TRBJ2-1; CDR3aa: CASSPPGGYEQFF; CDR3nt: TGTGCCAGCAGTCCACCAGGGGGCTATGAGCAGTTCTTC
v_gene: TRBV6-1; abundance: .; d_gene: .; j_gene: TRBJ1-5; CDR3aa: CASSEGGTSFSNQPQHF; CDR3nt: TGTGCCAGCAGTGAAGGGGGCACCTCGTTTAGCAATCAGCCCCAGCATTTT
v_gene: TRBV6-5; abundance: .; d_gene: TRBD1; j_gene: TRBJ2-1; CDR3aa: CASSSLTGGSYNEQFF; CDR3nt: TGTGCCAGCAGTTCCCTGACAGGGGGATCCTACAATGAGCAGTTCTTC
v_gene: TRBV27; abundance: .; d_gene: TRBD2; j_gene: TRBJ2-3; CDR3aa: CASSLGWRGGTDTQYF; CDR3nt: TGTGCCAGCAGTTTGGGTTGGCGGGGGGGCACAGATACGCAGTATTTT
v_gene: TRBV18; abundance: few; d_gene: .; j_gene: TRBJ1-6; CDR3aa: CASSQDTEGSPLHF; CDR3nt: TGTGCCAGCTCACAGGATACTGAGGGTTCACCCCTCCACTTT
v_gene: TRBV7-3; abundance: .; d_gene: .; j_gene: TRBJ2-1; CDR3aa: CASSSEATESYNEQFF; CDR3nt: TGTGCCAGCAGCTCCGAAGCCACAGAGAGCTACAATGAGCAGTTCTTC
v_gene: TRBV19; abundance: .; d_gene: .; j_gene: TRBJ2-1; CDR3aa: CASSPPGSRFPEQFF; CDR3nt: TGTGCCAGTAGTCCTCCGGGGTCTAGGTTCCCTGAGCAGTTCTTC
v_gene: TRBV25-1; abundance: .; d_gene: .; j_gene: TRBJ1-1; CDR3aa: CASSEHRQNTEAFF; CDR3nt: TGTGCCAGCAGTGAACACCGACAGAACACTGAAGCTTTCTTT
v_gene: TRBV18; abundance: few; d_gene: .; j_gene: TRBJ1-1; CDR3aa: CASSPQGFTEAFF; CDR3nt: TGTGCCAGCTCACCTCAGGGGTTCACTGAAGCTTTCTTT
v_gene: TRBV5-4; abundance: .; d_gene: TRBD1; j_gene: TRBJ1-1; CDR3aa: CASSKGTGLGTEAFF; CDR3nt: TGTGCCAGCAGCAAAGGGACAGGGCTAGGCACTGAAGCTTTCTTT
v_gene: TRBV11-2; abundance: .; d_gene: .; j_gene: TRBJ2-1; CDR3aa: CASSPPGITYNEQFF; CDR3nt: TGTGCCAGCAGCCCTCCCGGGATCACCTACAATGAGCAGTTCTTC
v_gene: TRBV27; abundance: .; d_gene: .; j_gene: TRBJ2-5; CDR3aa: CASSRFGETQYF; CDR3nt: TGTGCCAGCAGTCGCTTCGGAGAGACCCAGTACTTC
v_gene: TRBV27; abundance: .; d_gene: TRBD2; j_gene: TRBJ2-1; CDR3aa: CASSYDSGAWNEQFF; CDR3nt: TGTGCCAGCAGCTATGATAGCGGGGCTTGGAATGAGCAGTTCTTC
v_gene: TRBV5-4; abundance: .; d_gene: .; j_gene: TRBJ2-2; CDR3aa: CASSLEANAGELFF; CDR3nt: TGTGCCAGCAGCCTAGAGGCAAACGCCGGGGAGCTGTTTTTT
v_gene: TRBV7-2; abundance: once; d_gene: TRBD1; j_gene: TRBJ1-6; CDR3aa: CASSLRTGGGRANSPLHF; CDR3nt: TGTGCCAGCAGCTTAAGGACAGGGGGCGGAAGGGCGAATTCACCCCTCCACTTT
v_gene: TRBV6-6; abundance: .; d_gene: .; j_gene: TRBJ1-4; CDR3aa: CAASGATNEKLFF; CDR3nt: TGTGCCGCCTCGGGGGCAACTAATGAAAAACTGTTTTTT
v_gene: TRBV6-5; abundance: .; d_gene: TRBD2; j_gene: TRBJ2-7; CDR3aa: CASRAGLDHEQYF; CDR3nt: TGTGCCAGCAGGGCCGGACTAGACCACGAGCAGTACTTC
v_gene: TRBV6-5; abundance: .; d_gene: TRBD1; j_gene: TRBJ2-3; CDR3aa: CASRRTGATVKYF; CDR3nt: TGTGCCAGCAGACGGACAGGGGCCACTGTAAAGTATTTT
v_gene: TRBV2; abundance: .; d_gene: TRBD2; j_gene: TRBJ2-5; CDR3aa: CASSEGRLAGERETQYF; CDR3nt: TGTGCCAGCAGTGAAGGGAGACTAGCGGGAGAGCGGGAGACCCAGTACTTC
v_gene: TRBV7-9; abundance: .; d_gene: .; j_gene: TRBJ1-1; CDR3aa: CASSSGLLNTEAFF; CDR3nt: TGTGCCAGCAGCTCGGGACTCCTAAACACTGAAGCTTTCTTT
v_gene: TRBV2; abundance: few; d_gene: .; j_gene: TRBJ2-7; CDR3aa: CATLTSGTYEQYF; CDR3nt: TGTGCCACCCTGACATCAGGGACCTACGAGCAGTACTTC
v_gene: TRBV10-3; abundance: .; d_gene: TRBD1; j_gene: TRBJ2-1; CDR3aa: CAISEPRTGGAYNEQFF; CDR3nt: TGTGCCATCAGTGAGCCCCGGACAGGGGGCGCTTACAATGAGCAGTTCTTC
v_gene: TRBV28; abundance: .; d_gene: .; j_gene: TRBJ2-5; CDR3aa: CASSLIPGTSGETQYF; CDR3nt: TGTGCCAGCAGTTTAATCCCAGGGACATCGGGAGAGACCCAGTACTTC
v_gene: TRBV7-2; abundance: few; d_gene: .; j_gene: TRBJ2-1; CDR3aa: CASSLRAGEQFF; CDR3nt: TGTGCCAGCAGCTTGAGGGCGGGTGAGCAGTTCTTC
v_gene: TRBV27; abundance: once; d_gene: .; j_gene: TRBJ2-7; CDR3aa: CASSLQGSEQYF; CDR3nt: TGTGCCAGCAGTTTACAGGGCAGCGAGCAGTACTTC
v_gene: TRBV7-9; abundance: few; d_gene: .; j_gene: TRBJ1-3; CDR3aa: CASSPEALSSGNTIYF; CDR3nt: TGTGCCAGCAGCCCCGAAGCTCTTAGCTCTGGAAACACCATATATTTT
v_gene: TRBV6-1; abundance: .; d_gene: .; j_gene: TRBJ2-1; CDR3aa: CASSEAVTRRVF; CDR3nt: TGTGCCAGCAGTGAAGCAGTGACTAGGCGCGTCTTC
v_gene: TRBV11-1; abundance: .; d_gene: .; j_gene: TRBJ1-2; CDR3aa: CASSLQGTNYGYTF; CDR3nt: TGTGCCAGCAGTCTACAGGGAACCAACTATGGCTACACCTTC
v_gene: TRBV6-5; abundance: .; d_gene: .; j_gene: TRBJ2-7; CDR3aa: CASRSGGGGSYEQYF; CDR3nt: TGTGCCAGCAGATCTGGGGGCGGCGGCTCCTACGAGCAGTACTTC
v_gene: TRBV28; abundance: few; d_gene: .; j_gene: TRBJ2-2; CDR3aa: CASSKYTTQGPGELFF; CDR3nt: TGTGCCAGCAGTAAATATACGACGCAGGGTCCCGGGGAGCTGTTTTTT
v_gene: TRBV18; abundance: .; d_gene: TRBD1; j_gene: TRBJ1-3; CDR3aa: CASSPTGAAPPGNTIYF; CDR3nt: TGTGCCAGCTCACCGACAGGGGCCGCGCCCCCTGGAAACACCATATATTTT
v_gene: TRBV4-3; abundance: .; d_gene: .; j_gene: TRBJ2-3; CDR3aa: CASSQDLALNTQYF; CDR3nt: TGCGCCAGCAGCCAAGATCTGGCCTTGAATACGCAGTATTTT
v_gene: TRBV7-9; abundance: .; d_gene: TRBD1; j_gene: TRBJ1-5; CDR3aa: CASSVTGGGQPQHF; CDR3nt: TGTGCCAGCAGCGTGACAGGGGGCGGTCAGCCCCAGCATTTT
v_gene: TRBV9; abundance: .; d_gene: TRBD1; j_gene: TRBJ2-7; CDR3aa: CASSVTGGAFDEQYF; CDR3nt: TGTGCCAGCAGCGTCACAGGGGGCGCCTTTGACGAGCAGTACTTC
v_gene: TRBV7-9; abundance: .; d_gene: .; j_gene: TRBJ1-2; CDR3aa: CASSWTGDYGYTF; CDR3nt: TGTGCCAGCAGTTGGACGGGAGACTATGGCTACACCTTC
v_gene: TRBV18; abundance: .; d_gene: .; j_gene: TRBJ1-5; CDR3aa: CASSPARRTDYQPQHF; CDR3nt: TGTGCCAGCTCACCTGCTCGCCGGACAGACTATCAGCCCCAGCATTTT
v_gene: TRBV10-3; abundance: .; d_gene: .; j_gene: TRBJ2-1; CDR3aa: CSGGDGANEQFF; CDR3nt: TGTAGCGGAGGGGACGGGGCTAATGAGCAGTTCTTC
v_gene: TRBV2; abundance: .; d_gene: TRBD1; j_gene: TRBJ1-2; CDR3aa: CARAGTAVGGGYTF; CDR3nt: TGTGCCAGGGCTGGGACAGCCGTCGGCGGAGGCTACACCTTC
v_gene: TRBV21-1; abundance: once; d_gene: .; j_gene: TRBJ1-2; CDR3aa: CASSKITLKPTNYGYTF; CDR3nt: TGTGCCAGCAGCAAAATCACCCTGAAGCCTACTAACTATGGCTACACCTTC
v_gene: TRBV7-9; abundance: .; d_gene: .; j_gene: TRBJ1-3; CDR3aa: CASSLGGGSGNTIYF; CDR3nt: TGTGCCAGCAGCTTAGGGGGGGGCTCTGGAAACACCATATATTTT
v_gene: TRBV6-6; abundance: .; d_gene: .; j_gene: TRBJ1-2; CDR3aa: CASSRVYGYTF; CDR3nt: TGTGCCAGCAGCCGAGTCTATGGCTACACCTTC
v_gene: TRBV2; abundance: .; d_gene: .; j_gene: TRBJ1-5; CDR3aa: CASSTRGNQPQHF; CDR3nt: TGTGCCAGCAGCACCCGGGGAAATCAGCCCCAGCATTTT